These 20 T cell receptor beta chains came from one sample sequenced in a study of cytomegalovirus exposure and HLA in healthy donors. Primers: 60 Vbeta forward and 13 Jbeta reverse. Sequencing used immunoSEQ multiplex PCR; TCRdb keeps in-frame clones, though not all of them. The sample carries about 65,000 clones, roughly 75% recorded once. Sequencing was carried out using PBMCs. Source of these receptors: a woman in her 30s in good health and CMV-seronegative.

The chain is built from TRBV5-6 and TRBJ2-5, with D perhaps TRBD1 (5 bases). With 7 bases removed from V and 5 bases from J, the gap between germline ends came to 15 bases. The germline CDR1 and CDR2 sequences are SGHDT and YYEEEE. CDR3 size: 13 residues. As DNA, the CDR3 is TGTGCCAGCGGACAAGGAAGAAGGGAGACCCAGTACTTC. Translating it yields CASGQGRRETQYF. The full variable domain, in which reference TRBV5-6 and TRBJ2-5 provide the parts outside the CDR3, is DAGVTQSPTHLIKTRGQQVTLRCSPKSGHDTVSWYQQALGQGPQFIFQYYEEEERQRGNFPDRFSGHQFPNYSSELNVNALLLGDSALYLCASGQGRRETQYFGPGTRLLVL.

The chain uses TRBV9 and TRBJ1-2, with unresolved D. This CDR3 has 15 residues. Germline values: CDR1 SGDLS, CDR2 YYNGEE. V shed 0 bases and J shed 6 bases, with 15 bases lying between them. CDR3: CASSVAGRRMDGYTF. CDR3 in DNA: TGTGCCAGCAGCGTAGCTGGGAGGAGGATGGATGGCTACACCTTC. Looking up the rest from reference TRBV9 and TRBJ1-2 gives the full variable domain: DSGVTQTPKHLITATGQRVTLRCSPRSGDLSVYWYQQSLDQGLQFLIQYYNGEERAKGNILERFSAQQFPDLHSELNLSSLELGDSALYFCASSVAGRRMDGYTFGSGTRLTVV.

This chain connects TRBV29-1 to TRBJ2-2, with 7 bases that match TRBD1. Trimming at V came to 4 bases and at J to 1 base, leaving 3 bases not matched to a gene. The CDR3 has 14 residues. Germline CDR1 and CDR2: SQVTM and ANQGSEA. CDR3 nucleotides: TGCAGCGTTGGAAGGGGGCAGAACACCGGGGAGCTGTTTTTT. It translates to CSVGRGQNTGELFF.

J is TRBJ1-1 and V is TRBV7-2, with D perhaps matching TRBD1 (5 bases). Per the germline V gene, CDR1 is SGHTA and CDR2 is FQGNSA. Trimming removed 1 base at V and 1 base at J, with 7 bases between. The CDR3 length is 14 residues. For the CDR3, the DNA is TGTGCCAGCAGCTTAGTTACAGGGAACACTGAAGCTTTCTTT. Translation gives CASSLVTGNTEAFF.

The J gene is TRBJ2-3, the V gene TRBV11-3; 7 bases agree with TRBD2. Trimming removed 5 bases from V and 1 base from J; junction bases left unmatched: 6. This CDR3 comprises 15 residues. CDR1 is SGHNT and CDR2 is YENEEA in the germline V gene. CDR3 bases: TGTGCCAGCAGCCCTACTCTAGCGGGCACAGATACGCAGTATTTT. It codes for CASSPTLAGTDTQYF.

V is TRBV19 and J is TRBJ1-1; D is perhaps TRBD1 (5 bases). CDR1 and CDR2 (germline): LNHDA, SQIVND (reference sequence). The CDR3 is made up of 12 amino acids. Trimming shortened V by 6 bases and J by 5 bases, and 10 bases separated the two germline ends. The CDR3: CASRGLGTEAFF. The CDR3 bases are TGTGCCAGTAGGGGGCTGGGAACTGAAGCTTTCTTT. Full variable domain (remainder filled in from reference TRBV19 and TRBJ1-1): DGGITQSPKYLFRKEGQNVTLSCEQNLNHDAMYWYRQDPGQGLRLIYYSQIVNDFQKGDIAEGYSVSREKKESFPLTVTSAQKNPTAFYLCASRGLGTEAFFGQGTRLTVV.

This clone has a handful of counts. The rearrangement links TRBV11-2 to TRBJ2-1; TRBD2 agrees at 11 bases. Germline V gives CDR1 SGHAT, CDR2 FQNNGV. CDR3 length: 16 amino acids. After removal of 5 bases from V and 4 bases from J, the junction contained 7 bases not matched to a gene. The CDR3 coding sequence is TGTGCCAGCAGCCGCGCCACTAGCGGGAGTTACAATGAGCAGTTCTTC. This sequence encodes CASSRATSGSYNEQFF.

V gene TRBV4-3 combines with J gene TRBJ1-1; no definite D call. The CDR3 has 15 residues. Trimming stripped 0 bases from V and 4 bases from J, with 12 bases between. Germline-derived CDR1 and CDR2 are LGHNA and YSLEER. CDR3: CASSQDTGDGTEAFF. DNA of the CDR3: TGCGCCAGCAGCCAAGATACCGGGGATGGCACTGAAGCTTTCTTT.

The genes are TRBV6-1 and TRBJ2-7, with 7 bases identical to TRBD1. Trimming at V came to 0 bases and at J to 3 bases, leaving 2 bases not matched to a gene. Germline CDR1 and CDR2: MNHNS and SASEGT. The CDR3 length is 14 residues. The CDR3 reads CASSEARGLYEQYF. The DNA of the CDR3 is TGTGCCAGCAGTGAAGCGAGGGGGCTCTACGAGCAGTACTTC.

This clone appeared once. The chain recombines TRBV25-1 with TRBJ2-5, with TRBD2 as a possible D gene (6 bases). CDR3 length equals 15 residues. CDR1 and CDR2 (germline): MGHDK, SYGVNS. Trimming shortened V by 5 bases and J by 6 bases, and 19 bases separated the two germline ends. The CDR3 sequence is CASSPALAGIQTQYF. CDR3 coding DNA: TGTGCCAGCAGTCCCGCACTAGCTGGGATCCAGACCCAGTACTTC.

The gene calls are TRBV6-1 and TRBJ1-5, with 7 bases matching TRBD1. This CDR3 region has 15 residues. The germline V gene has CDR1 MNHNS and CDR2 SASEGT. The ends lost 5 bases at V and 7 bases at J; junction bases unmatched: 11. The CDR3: CASSPPDRAGQPQHF. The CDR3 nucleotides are TGTGCCAGCAGTCCCCCTGACAGGGCGGGACAGCCCCAGCATTTT.

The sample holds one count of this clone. The CDR3 here is CASRRGGGGETQYF. In DNA, the CDR3 is TGCGCCAGCAGACGCGGGGGCGGCGGGGAGACCCAGTACTTC. The rearrangement joins TRBV5-1 to TRBJ2-5; a possible D gene is TRBD2 (7 bases). Trimming pared 5 bases from V and 5 bases from J, leaving 16 bases between. This CDR3 spans 14 amino acids. Germline CDR1 reads SGHRS; CDR2 reads YFSETQ.

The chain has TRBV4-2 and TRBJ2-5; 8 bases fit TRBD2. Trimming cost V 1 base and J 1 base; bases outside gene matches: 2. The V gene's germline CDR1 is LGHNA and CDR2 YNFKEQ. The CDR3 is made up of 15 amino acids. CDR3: CASSQVSGGQETQYF. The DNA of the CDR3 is TGTGCCAGCAGCCAAGTCAGCGGGGGCCAAGAGACCCAGTACTTC.

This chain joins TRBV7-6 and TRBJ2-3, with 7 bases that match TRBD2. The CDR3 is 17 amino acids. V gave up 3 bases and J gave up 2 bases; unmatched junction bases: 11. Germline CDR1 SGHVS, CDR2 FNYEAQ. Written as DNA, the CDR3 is TGTGCCAGCAGCTTGAACGGGAGGCCCCATTCCACAGATACGCAGTATTTT. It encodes CASSLNGRPHSTDTQYF.

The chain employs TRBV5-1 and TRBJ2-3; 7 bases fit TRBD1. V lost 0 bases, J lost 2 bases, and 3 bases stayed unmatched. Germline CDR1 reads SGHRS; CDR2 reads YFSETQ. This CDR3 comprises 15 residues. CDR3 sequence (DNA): TGCGCCAGCAGCTTGGACGGGACAGTCACAGATACGCAGTATTTT. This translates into CASSLDGTVTDTQYF.

The CDR3 bases are TGTGCCAGCATTACAGGGCTCGCGGACGAGCAGTACTTC. Translation gives CASITGLADEQYF. This rearrangement joins TRBV6-1 to TRBJ2-7; D is perhaps TRBD1 (6 bases). V was pared by 7 bases and J by 5 bases, with 15 bases between. Germline-derived CDR1 and CDR2 are MNHNS and SASEGT. CDR3 length equals 13 residues.

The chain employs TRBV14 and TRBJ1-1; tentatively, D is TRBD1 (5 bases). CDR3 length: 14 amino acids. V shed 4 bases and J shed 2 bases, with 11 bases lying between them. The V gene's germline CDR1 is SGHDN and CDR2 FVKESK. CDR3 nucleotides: TGTGCCAGCAGCCGGCAGGGTGGAAACACTGAAGCTTTCTTT. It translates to CASSRQGGNTEAFF. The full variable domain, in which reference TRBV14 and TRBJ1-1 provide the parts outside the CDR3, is EAGVTQFPSHSVIEKGQTVTLRCDPISGHDNLYWYRRVMGKEIKFLLHFVKESKQDESGMPNNRFLAERTGGTYSTLKVQPAELEDSGVYFCASSRQGGNTEAFFGQGTRLTVV.

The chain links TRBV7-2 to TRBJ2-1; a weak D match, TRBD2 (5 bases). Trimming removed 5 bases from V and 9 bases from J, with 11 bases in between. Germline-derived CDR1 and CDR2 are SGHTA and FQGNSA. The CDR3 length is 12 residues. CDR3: CASSASSSEQFF. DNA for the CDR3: TGTGCCAGCAGCGCCTCTAGCAGTGAGCAGTTCTTC.

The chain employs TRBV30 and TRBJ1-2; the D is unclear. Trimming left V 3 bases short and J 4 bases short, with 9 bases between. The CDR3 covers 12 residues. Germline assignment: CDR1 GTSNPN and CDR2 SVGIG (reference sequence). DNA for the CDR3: TGTGCCTGGAGATCGGCAGGCTATGGCTACACCTTC. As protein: CAWRSAGYGYTF.

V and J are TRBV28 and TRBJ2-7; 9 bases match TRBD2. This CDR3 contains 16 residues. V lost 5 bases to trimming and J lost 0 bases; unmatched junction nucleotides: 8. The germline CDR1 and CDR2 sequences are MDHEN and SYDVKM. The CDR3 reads CASSLGRGGSSYEQYF. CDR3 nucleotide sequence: TGTGCCAGCAGTCTGGGGCGGGGGGGGAGCTCCTACGAGCAGTACTTC.